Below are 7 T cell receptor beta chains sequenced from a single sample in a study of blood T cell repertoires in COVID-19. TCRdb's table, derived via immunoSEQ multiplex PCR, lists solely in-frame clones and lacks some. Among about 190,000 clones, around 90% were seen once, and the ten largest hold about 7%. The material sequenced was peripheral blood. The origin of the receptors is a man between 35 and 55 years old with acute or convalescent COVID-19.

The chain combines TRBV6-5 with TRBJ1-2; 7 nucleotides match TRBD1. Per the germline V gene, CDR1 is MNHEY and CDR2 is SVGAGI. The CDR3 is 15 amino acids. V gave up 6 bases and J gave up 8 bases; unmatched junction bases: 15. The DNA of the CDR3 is TGTGCCAGCAGCCTCAGGTCTACAGGGGACGGAGGCTACACCTTC. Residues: CASSLRSTGDGGYTF.

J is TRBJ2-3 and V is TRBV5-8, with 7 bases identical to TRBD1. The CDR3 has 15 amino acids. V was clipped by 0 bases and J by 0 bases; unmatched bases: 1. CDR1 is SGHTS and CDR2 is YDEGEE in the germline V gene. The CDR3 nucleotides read TGTGCCAGCAGCTTGGAGGGACAGAGCACAGATACGCAGTATTTT. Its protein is CASSLEGQSTDTQYF.

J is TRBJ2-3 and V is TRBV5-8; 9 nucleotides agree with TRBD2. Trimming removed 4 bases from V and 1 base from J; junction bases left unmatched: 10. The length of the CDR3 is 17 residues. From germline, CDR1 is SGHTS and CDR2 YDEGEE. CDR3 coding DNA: TGTGCCAGCAGCCATGGGATGGCTAGCGGGGGCACAGATACGCAGTATTTT. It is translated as CASSHGMASGGTDTQYF.

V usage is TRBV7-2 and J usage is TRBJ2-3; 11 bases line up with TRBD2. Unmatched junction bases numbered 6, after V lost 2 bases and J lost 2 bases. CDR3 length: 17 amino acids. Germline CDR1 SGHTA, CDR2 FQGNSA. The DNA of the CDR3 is TGTGCCAGCAGCTTACTGGCTAGCGGGGGGTACACAGATACGCAGTATTTT. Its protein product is CASSLLASGGYTDTQYF.

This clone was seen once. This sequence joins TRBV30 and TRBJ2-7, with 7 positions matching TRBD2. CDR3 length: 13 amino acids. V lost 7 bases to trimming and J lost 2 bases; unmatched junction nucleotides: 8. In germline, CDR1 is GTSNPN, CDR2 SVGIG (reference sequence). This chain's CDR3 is CALGGTSPYEQYF. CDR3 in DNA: TGTGCCTTGGGAGGGACTTCCCCCTACGAGCAGTACTTC. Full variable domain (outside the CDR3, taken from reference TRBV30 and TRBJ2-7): SQTIHQWPATLVQPVGSPLSLECTVEGTSNPNLYWYRQAAGRGLQLLFYSVGIGQISSEVPQNLSASRPQDRQFILSSKKLLLSDSGFYLCALGGTSPYEQYFGPGTRLTVT.

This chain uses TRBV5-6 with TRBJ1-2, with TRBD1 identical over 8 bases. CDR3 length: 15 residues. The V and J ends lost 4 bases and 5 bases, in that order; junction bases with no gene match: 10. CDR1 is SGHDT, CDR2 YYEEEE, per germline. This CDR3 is CASSLGQGAWYGYTF. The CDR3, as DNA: TGTGCCAGCAGCCTCGGACAGGGAGCGTGGTATGGCTACACCTTC.

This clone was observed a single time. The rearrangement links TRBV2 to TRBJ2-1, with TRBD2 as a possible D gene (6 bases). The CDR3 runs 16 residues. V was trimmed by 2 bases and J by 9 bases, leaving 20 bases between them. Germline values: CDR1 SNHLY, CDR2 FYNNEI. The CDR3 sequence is CASSESGRGVGSEQFF. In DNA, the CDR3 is TGTGCCAGCAGTGAATCGGGGCGGGGCGTAGGGAGTGAGCAGTTCTTC.